A single sample is the source of the 10 T cell receptor beta chains below, sequenced in a study of blood T cell repertoires in COVID-19. Data came from immunoSEQ multiplex PCR; TCRdb stores just in-frame clones and leaves some out. The repertoire holds some 330,000 clones, with 80% to 85% as singletons. The source material was PBMCs or T cells enriched from blood (not recorded which). These receptors all come from a woman between 50 and 59 years old who had recovered from COVID-19.

The V call is TRBV10-3, the J call TRBJ1-3; 7 bases line up with TRBD1. Germline lookup yields CDR1 ENHRY and CDR2 SYGVKD. The trim removed 6 bases at V and 0 bases at J, leaving 8 bases unmatched. The CDR3 extends over 16 amino acids. The CDR3 DNA reads as TGTGCCATCAGGGGGACAGACCAAATCTCTGGAAACACCATATATTTT. It encodes CAIRGTDQISGNTIYF.

This clone was detected only once. V usage is TRBV7-2 and J usage is TRBJ2-2; tentative D call: TRBD2 (6 bases). Germline lookup yields CDR1 SGHTA and CDR2 FQGNSA. V shed 3 bases and J shed 8 bases, with 19 bases lying between them. This CDR3 spans 16 amino acids. The CDR3 protein is CASSFANPSVLGELFF. Here the CDR3 DNA reads TGTGCCAGCAGCTTCGCCAACCCTAGCGTCCTAGGGGAGCTGTTTTTT.

The chain is built from TRBV5-1 and TRBJ2-2, with TRBD2 matching over 8 bases. Losses at the gene ends were 0 bases for V and 6 bases for J; bases not matched to a gene: 4. This CDR3 comprises 15 residues. Per the germline V gene, CDR1 is SGHRS and CDR2 is YFSETQ. The CDR3 DNA sequence: TGCGCCAGCAGCTTGGACCCGGGGGGGGCCGGGGAGCTGTTTTTT. Translation: CASSLDPGGAGELFF. The variable domain in full, completed from reference TRBV5-1 and TRBJ2-2, reads KAGVTQTPRYLIKTRGQQVTLSCSPISGHRSVSWYQQTPGQGLQFLFEYFSETQRNKGNFPGRFSGRQFSNSRSEMNVSTLELGDSALYLCASSLDPGGAGELFFGEGSRLTVL.

This chain connects TRBV3-1 (or the pseudogene TRBV3-2) to TRBJ1-2, with no clear D. Germline lookup yields CDR1 LGHDT and CDR2 YNNKEL (reference sequence). CDR3 length: 13 amino acids. Trimming removed 4 bases at V and 4 bases at J, with 10 bases between. The CDR3 region is CASSRGSLYGYTF. CDR3 sequence (DNA): TGTGCCAGCAGCCGAGGCAGCCTCTATGGCTACACCTTC.

The V and J genes are TRBV7-2 and TRBJ1-2, with 7 bases lining up with TRBD1. CDR3 length: 14 residues. Germline V gene data show CDR1 as SGHTA and CDR2 as FQGNSA. V was clipped by 5 bases and J by 6 bases; unmatched bases: 9. CDR3 protein: CASSTRTGGHGYTF. The CDR3 DNA is TGTGCCAGCAGCACCCGGACAGGCGGGCATGGCTACACCTTC.

The rearrangement uses TRBV11-3 and TRBJ2-1; D unresolved. V dropped 1 base and J dropped 5 bases, with 6 bases sitting between them. CDR3 length: 13 residues. Germline CDR1 SGHNT, CDR2 YENEEA. The CDR3, as DNA: TGTGCCAGCAGCTTAGTCGTCGACAATGAGCAGTTCTTC. This translates into CASSLVVDNEQFF.

The V gene is TRBV6-5, the J gene TRBJ1-2; unclear D gene. V was clipped by 6 bases and J by 7 bases, with 15 bases between them. CDR3 size: 13 residues. CDR1 MNHEY and CDR2 SVGAGI come from the germline V gene. The CDR3 DNA reads as TGTGCCAGCAGCCCCCATTACTCGAGTGGCTACACCTTC. Its translation is CASSPHYSSGYTF.

This sequence joins TRBV21-1 and TRBJ2-6; the table's D gene call, TRBD2, was not cross checked with the DNA. TRBV21-1 is a known pseudogene. CDR3 length: 12 residues. DNA of the CDR3: TGTGCCACCGAGTCTGGGGCCAACGTCCTGACTTTC. It codes for CATESGANVLTF.

V and J are TRBV7-3 and TRBJ1-6; 7 bases agree with TRBD1. Germline CDR1 is SGHTA and CDR2 is FQGTGA. V lost 5 bases and J lost 8; bases outside the gene matches: 9. CDR3 length: 15 residues. CDR3 protein: CASSLSRGLDSPLHF. The CDR3, as DNA: TGTGCCAGCAGCCTGAGTAGGGGGCTGGATTCACCCCTCCACTTT.

The chain combines TRBV5-1 with TRBJ1-2; the match to TRBD1 covers 7 bases. The trim removed 0 bases at V and 7 bases at J, leaving 9 bases unmatched. This CDR3 region has 15 residues. CDR1 SGHRS and CDR2 YFSETQ come from the germline V gene. This CDR3 reads CASSLEGAFASGYTF. The CDR3 DNA follows: TGCGCCAGCAGCTTGGAGGGGGCGTTTGCGAGTGGCTACACCTTC.